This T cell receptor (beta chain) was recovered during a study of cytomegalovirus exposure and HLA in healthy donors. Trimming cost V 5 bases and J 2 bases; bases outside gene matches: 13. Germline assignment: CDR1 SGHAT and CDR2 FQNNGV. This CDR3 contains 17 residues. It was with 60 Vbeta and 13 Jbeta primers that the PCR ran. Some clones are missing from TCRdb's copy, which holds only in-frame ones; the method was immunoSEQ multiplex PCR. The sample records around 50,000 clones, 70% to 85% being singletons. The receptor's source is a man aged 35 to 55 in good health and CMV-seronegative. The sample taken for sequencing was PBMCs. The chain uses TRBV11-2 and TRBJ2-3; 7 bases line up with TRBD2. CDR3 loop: CASSKRGGTTHTDTQYF. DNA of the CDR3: TGTGCCAGCAGCAAGCGGGGCGGTACCACCCACACAGATACGCAGTATTTT.